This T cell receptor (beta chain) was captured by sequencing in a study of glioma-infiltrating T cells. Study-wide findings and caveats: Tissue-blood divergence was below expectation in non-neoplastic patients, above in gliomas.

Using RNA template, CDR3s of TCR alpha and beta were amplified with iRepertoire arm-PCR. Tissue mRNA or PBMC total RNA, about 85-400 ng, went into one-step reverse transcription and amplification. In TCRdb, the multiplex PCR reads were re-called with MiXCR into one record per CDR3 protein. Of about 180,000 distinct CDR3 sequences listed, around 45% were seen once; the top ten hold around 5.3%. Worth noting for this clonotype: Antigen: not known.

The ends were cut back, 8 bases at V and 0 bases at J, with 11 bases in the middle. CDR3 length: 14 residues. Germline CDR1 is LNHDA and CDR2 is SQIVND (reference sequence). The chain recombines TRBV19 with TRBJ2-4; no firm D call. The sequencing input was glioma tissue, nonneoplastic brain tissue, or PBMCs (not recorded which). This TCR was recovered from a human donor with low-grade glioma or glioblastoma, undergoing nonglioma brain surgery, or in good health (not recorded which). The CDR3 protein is CASEDGGAKNIQYF. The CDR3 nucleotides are TGTGCCAGTGAAGACGGTGGAGCCAAAAACATTCAGTACTTC.